These 5 T cell receptor beta chains originate from one sample sequenced in a study of T-cell memory formation after mild COVID-19. Using its own MiXCR run on the 5' RACE reads, TCRdb lists one record per CDR3 protein. The table shows 250,000 to 300,000 distinct CDR3 sequences, with 15% to 20% occurring only once. Sequencing used PBMCs or a T cell subset sorted from them (not recorded which). The receptors originated from a young man who had mild COVID-19 (a few samples of this study predate the infection). Cell type and time point are not known.

The chain joins TRBV6-1 to TRBJ1-6; the match to TRBD1 covers 9 bases. With V trimmed by 6 bases and J by 10 bases, 7 bases remained unmatched. Germline CDR1 is MNHNS and CDR2 is SASEGT. This CDR3 is built from 14 residues. For the CDR3, the DNA is TGTGCCAGCAGAAGAACAGGGGGCTACTCACCCCTCCACTTT. This encodes CASRRTGGYSPLHF.

The sample holds many counts of this clonotype. The chain has TRBV11-2 and TRBJ2-7; weak D call: TRBD2 (5 bases). Trimming stripped 1 base from V and 0 bases from J, with 7 bases between. Looked up from germline, CDR1 is SGHAT and CDR2 is FQNNGV. The CDR3 sequence is 14 residues long. CDR3 DNA: TGTGCCAGCAGCTTAGTACGGGGCTCCTACGAGCAGTACTTC. As protein: CASSLVRGSYEQYF.

The chain combines TRBV5-4 with TRBJ2-3; perhaps D is TRBD1 or TRBD2 (6 bases each). The CDR3 consists of 15 residues. Germline CDR1 and CDR2: SGHNT and YYREEE (reference sequence). Deletions cut 0 bases from V and 2 bases from J, with 10 bases between. CDR3 region: CASSLDSGATDTQYF. The CDR3 DNA reads as TGTGCCAGCAGCTTGGACTCGGGGGCCACAGATACGCAGTATTTT.

The chain joins TRBV20-1 to TRBJ2-5, with 7 bases that match TRBD1. Germline-derived CDR1 and CDR2 are DFQATT and SNEGSKA (reference sequence). After removal of 6 bases from V and 1 base from J, the junction contained 11 bases not matched to a gene. The CDR3 is 15 amino acids. CDR3 sequence reads: CSASPNRGPQETQYF. In DNA, the CDR3 is TGCAGTGCAAGCCCGAACAGGGGCCCCCAAGAGACCCAGTACTTC.

CDR3 in DNA: TGTGCCAGCAGTGACGTGGGAGCTGGGGGAAACACTGAAGCTTTCTTT. Translated, it gives CASSDVGAGGNTEAFF. The chain joins TRBV5-4 to TRBJ1-1; TRBD1 is a possible D gene (5 bases). CDR1 is SGHNT, CDR2 YYREEE, per germline (reference sequence). Trimming stripped 5 bases from V and 2 bases from J, with 19 bases between. The CDR3 sequence is 16 residues long.